The 10 T cell receptor beta chains in this list originate from one sample, sequenced in a study of T cell clonality in common variable immunodeficiency. Clones were read by immunoSEQ multiplex PCR, and TCRdb kept only the in-frame ones, dropping some. The repertoire has some 50,000 clones, none seen only once; the ten largest take 5% to 6.5%. The sample taken for sequencing was peripheral blood mononuclear cells. These receptors were obtained from a person aged 18-69 years in good health.

Regarding this clone: The read halts 3 residues ahead of the CDR3 end, with the missing end drawn from the germline J gene. This chain connects TRBV6-1 to TRBJ2-4; D unclear. This CDR3 has 13 amino acids. Germline assignment: CDR1 MNHNS and CDR2 SASEGT. CDR3 sequence reads: CASSETNNYGQYF. CDR3 bases read: TGTGCCAGCAGTGAAACGAACAACTATGGT.

Many counts were recorded for this clone. With the read ending 3 residues before the CDR3 end, the germline J gene is used to fill in that end. The V gene is TRBV19, the J gene TRBJ1-6; the D is unclear. The CDR3 extends over 14 amino acids. Trimming removed 7 bases from V and 8 bases from J, with 15 bases in between. Germline CDR1 is LNHDA and CDR2 is SQIVND (reference sequence). CDR3: CASNPGGWYSPLHF. Partial CDR3 DNA: TGTGCCAGTAATCCGGGCGGGTGGTATTCACCC.

Details on this clone: The read ends 3 residues early relative to the CDR3; the germline J gene fills the gap. The chain carries TRBV5-5 and TRBJ1-1, with a possible D match to TRBD1 (5 bases). Germline V CDR1 and CDR2: SGHKS, YYEKEE (reference sequence). The CDR3 extends over 15 amino acids. V was trimmed by 2 bases and J by 1 base, leaving 12 bases between them. This CDR3 reads CASSLRGVWNTEAFF. Incomplete CDR3 DNA: TGTGCCAGCAGCTTAAGGGGTGTATGGAACACTGAA.

This clone was counted at least ten times. Read sequence stops 3 residues before the CDR3 end, and the germline J gene provides the missing end. The chain recombines TRBV20-1 with TRBJ2-3, with 10 positions matching TRBD2. The CDR3 totals 14 residues. Germline V gene lookup returns CDR1 DFQATT and CDR2 SNEGSKA (reference sequence). V was clipped by 7 bases and J by 1 base; unmatched bases: 5. CDR3 DNA, as far as it was read: TGCAGTGTCTCAAGCGGGGGGGGCACAGATACG. Translating gives CSVSSGGGTDT. The entire CDR3 protein is CSVSSGGGTDTQYF.

This clone has ten or more counts. The covered CDR3 bases are TGTGCTAGTGGCCGCGGGTCCTACGAG. This gives the protein CASGRGSYE. The full CDR3 protein reads CASGRGSYEQYF. V and J are TRBV12-5 and TRBJ2-7; D perhaps matches TRBD2 (5 bases). The sequence runs out 3 residues before the end of the CDR3; the remainder is reconstructed from the germline J gene. The germline V and J ends were trimmed by 6 bases and 1 base, with 7 bases remaining between them. The V gene's germline CDR1 is LGHNT and CDR2 FRNRAP. The CDR3 has 12 amino acids.

This clone has ten or more counts. The read stops 3 residues short of the end of the CDR3; the missing end is completed from the germline J gene. The chain has TRBV5-1 and TRBJ2-5; D remains ambiguous. The CDR3 length is 12 residues. V gave up 0 bases and J gave up 5 bases, with 5 bases separating them. Looked up from germline, CDR1 is SGHRS and CDR2 is YFSETQ. CDR3 DNA, as far as it was read: TGCGCCAGCAGCTTGGATGCGGAGACC. Protein: CASSLDAET. The entire CDR3 sequence reads CASSLDAETQYF.

In its sample, this clone was seen many times. The read comes to an end 3 residues before the CDR3 does, leaving the germline J gene to fill in the end. The chain has TRBV28 and TRBJ2-1; 12 bases align to TRBD2. Trimming took 5 bases from V and 5 from J; bases not matched to a gene: 4. CDR1 is MDHEN and CDR2 is SYDVKM in the germline V gene. The CDR3 is 15 amino acids. The sequenced CDR3 bases are TGTGCCAGCAGTCCGCGGACTAGCGGGAACAATGAG. This gives the protein CASSPRTSGNNE. The whole CDR3 protein is CASSPRTSGNNEQFF.

The sample holds many counts of this clone. The CDR3 goes on 3 residues after the read ends, and that part is filled in from the germline J gene. The rearrangement links TRBV6-2 or TRBV6-3 to TRBJ2-2; weak D call: TRBD1 (5 bases). V dropped 2 bases and J dropped 1 base, with 5 bases sitting between them. CDR3 length: 14 amino acids. Germline values: CDR1 MNHEY, CDR2 SVGEGT. The CDR3 sequence is CASSYDRNTGELFF. The part of the CDR3 DNA that was read is TGTGCCAGCAGTTACGACAGGAACACCGGGGAG.

This clone was picked up a small number of times. The read ends 3 residues early relative to the CDR3; the germline J gene fills the gap. V usage is TRBV7-2 and J usage is TRBJ2-2, with D perhaps TRBD1 (6 bases). Germline loops: CDR1 SGHTA, CDR2 FQGNSA. The CDR3 is 14 amino acids. The sequenced part of the CDR3 DNA is TGTGCCAGCAGCCCCAGGGGTTTCAATGAAAAG. It is translated as CASSPRGFNEK. The whole CDR3 region reads CASSPRGFNEKLFF.

This clone came up many times. The read ends 3 residues shy of where the CDR3 ends; the end is completed using the germline J gene. This chain joins TRBV11-2 and TRBJ1-1, with D tentatively TRBD1 (5 bases). The germline V gene has CDR1 SGHAT and CDR2 FQNNGV. The CDR3 runs 13 residues. The V gene lost 1 base and the J gene lost 4 bases, with 7 bases spanning the gap. CDR3 bases read: TGTGCCAGCAGCTTAGCGGGGGGCACTGAA. This translates into CASSLAGGTE. The whole CDR3 protein is CASSLAGGTEAFF. Supplemented by reference TRBV11-2 and TRBJ1-1, the full variable domain reads EAGVAQSPRYKIIEKRQSVAFWCNPISGHATLYWYQQILGQGPKLLIQFQNNGVVDDSQLPKDRFSAERLKGVDSTLKIQPAKLEDSAVYLCASSLAGGTEAFFGQGTRLTVV.